Shown below are 9 T cell receptor beta chains from a single sample sequenced in a study of blood T cell repertoires in COVID-19 (dated by TCRdb to about 2020). Libraries were prepared through the immunoSEQ multiplex PCR assay. TCRdb's version of the immuneACCESS table is confined to in-frame rearrangements and falls short of the full clone set. An unresolved V gene accounts for under half of the shortfall where checked; the remainder is of unknown origin. The sample contains 150,000 to 200,000 clones, around 81% of them found a single time. About 11% of the sample belongs to the ten largest clones. The sample taken for sequencing was peripheral blood. These receptors were obtained from a man in his sixties with active or convalescent COVID-19.

V is TRBV7-2 and J is TRBJ2-2, with 9 nucleotides matching TRBD2. V lost 1 base, J lost 1 base, and 1 base stayed unmatched. This CDR3 has 16 residues. Per germline, CDR1 SGHTA and CDR2 FQGNSA. In DNA, the CDR3 is TGTGCCAGCAGCTTAGGACTAGCGGTGAACACCGGGGAGCTGTTTTTT. The encoded protein is CASSLGLAVNTGELFF.

On this clone itself: The junction departs from the called germline gene at one end, perhaps through a read error. The chain recombines TRBV6-1 with TRBJ1-2; the D gene is possibly TRBD1 (5 bases). The CDR3 sequence is 12 residues long. CDR1 is MNHNS, CDR2 SASEGT, per germline. The CDR3 bases are TGTGCCAGCAGTGAAAGAACCTGGGGCAGACTCTTC. It translates to CASSERTWGRLF.

A few counts support this clone. The chain links TRBV28 to TRBJ1-5; maybe TRBD1 (5 bases). The V gene's germline CDR1 is MDHEN and CDR2 SYDVKM. Trimming took off 8 bases at V and 3 bases at J, with 14 bases between the two ends. The CDR3 consists of 14 residues. The CDR3 loop reads CASVGQGLNQPQHF. The DNA of the CDR3 is TGTGCCAGCGTTGGGCAGGGTCTCAATCAGCCCCAGCATTTT.

This clone has only a few counts. The chain recombines TRBV6-5 with TRBJ1-2, with TRBD1 identical over 8 bases. CDR1 is MNHEY, CDR2 SVGAGI, per germline. This CDR3 contains 15 residues. The J segment lost 0 bases and the V segment lost 6 bases, leaving 6 bases of the junction unmatched. CDR3 nucleotides: TGTGCCAGCAGGGGGCAGGGGGCTACTAACTATGGCTACACCTTC. Translating gives CASRGQGATNYGYTF.

The sample holds one count of this clone. The chain combines TRBV19 with TRBJ2-1; 10 nucleotides agree with TRBD1. V shed 4 bases and J 7 bases; nucleotides not matched to a gene: 10. Germline V gene sequence: CDR1 LNHDA, CDR2 SQIVND (reference sequence). The CDR3 sequence is 16 residues long. This CDR3 is CASSTHRDRGWNEQFF. CDR3 DNA sequence: TGTGCCAGTAGTACTCACCGGGACAGGGGATGGAATGAGCAGTTCTTC.

The chain has TRBV19 and TRBJ1-5, with D hard to call. Germline CDR1 is LNHDA and CDR2 is SQIVND (reference sequence). Trimming removed 2 bases from V and 4 bases from J, with 9 bases in between. The CDR3 is 14 amino acids. The CDR3, as DNA: TGTGCCAGTAGTATATCAGGCGGGAATCAGCCCCAGCATTTT. It encodes CASSISGGNQPQHF.

This clone was counted at least ten times. The chain joins TRBV18 to TRBJ2-7; TRBD1 aligns across 9 bases. Germline V CDR1 and CDR2: KGHSH, LQKENI. After removal of 3 bases from V and 0 bases from J, the junction contained 6 bases not matched to a gene. CDR3 length equals 16 residues. The CDR3 nucleotides are TGTGCCAGCTCACCTCTCCGACAGGGGGGCTCCTACGAGCAGTACTTC. It codes for CASSPLRQGGSYEQYF. The full variable domain, with the rest looked up from reference TRBV18 and TRBJ2-7, is NAGVMQNPRHLVRRRGQEARLRCSPMKGHSHVYWYRQLPEEGLKFMVYLQKENIIDESGMPKERFSAEFPKEGPSILRIQQVVRGDSAAYFCASSPLRQGGSYEQYFGPGTRLTVT.

The chain is built from TRBV5-1 and TRBJ1-6, with a weak D call TRBD1 (5 bases). The CDR3 is 14 residues long. Germline CDR1 SGHRS, CDR2 YFSETQ. With 0 bases removed from V and 10 bases from J, the gap between germline ends came to 11 bases. The CDR3 region has the DNA TGCGCCAGCAGCTTGGCCCTACAGGACTCACCCCTCCACTTT. Residues: CASSLALQDSPLHF.

The chain recombines TRBV19 with TRBJ2-1; D unresolved. CDR3 length equals 15 residues. Germline CDR1 LNHDA, CDR2 SQIVND (reference sequence). V lost 6 bases to trimming and J lost 0 bases, with 12 bases between them. CDR3 protein: CASSYSRFSYNEQFF. The CDR3 DNA reads as TGTGCCAGTAGCTATTCCCGGTTCTCCTACAATGAGCAGTTCTTC.